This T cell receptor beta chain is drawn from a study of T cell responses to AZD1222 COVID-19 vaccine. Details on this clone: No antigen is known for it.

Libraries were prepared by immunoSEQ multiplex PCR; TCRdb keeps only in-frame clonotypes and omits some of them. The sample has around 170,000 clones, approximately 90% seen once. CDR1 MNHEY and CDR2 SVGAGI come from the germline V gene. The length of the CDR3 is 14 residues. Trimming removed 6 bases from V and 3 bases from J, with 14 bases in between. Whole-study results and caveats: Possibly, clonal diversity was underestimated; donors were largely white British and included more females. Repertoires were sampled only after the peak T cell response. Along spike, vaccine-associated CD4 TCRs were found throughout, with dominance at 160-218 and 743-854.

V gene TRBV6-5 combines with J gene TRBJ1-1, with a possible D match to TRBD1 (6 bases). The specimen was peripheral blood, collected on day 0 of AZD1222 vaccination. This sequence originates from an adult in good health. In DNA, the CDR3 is TGTGCCAGCAGACAAAGACAGGCTGACACTGAAGCTTTCTTT. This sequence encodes CASRQRQADTEAFF.